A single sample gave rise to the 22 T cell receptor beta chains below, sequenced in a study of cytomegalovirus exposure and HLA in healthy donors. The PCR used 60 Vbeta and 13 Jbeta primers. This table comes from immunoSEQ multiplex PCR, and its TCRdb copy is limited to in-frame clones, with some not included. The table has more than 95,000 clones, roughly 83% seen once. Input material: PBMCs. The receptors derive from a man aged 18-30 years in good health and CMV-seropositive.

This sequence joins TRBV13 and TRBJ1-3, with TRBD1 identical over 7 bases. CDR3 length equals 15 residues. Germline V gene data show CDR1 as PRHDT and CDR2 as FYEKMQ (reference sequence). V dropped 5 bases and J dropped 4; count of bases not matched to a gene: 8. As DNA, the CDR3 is TGTGCCAGCAGCCTGGGACAGCTGGGGGGAAACACCATATATTTT. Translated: CASSLGQLGGNTIYF. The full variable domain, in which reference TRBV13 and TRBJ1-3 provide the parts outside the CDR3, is AAGVIQSPRHLIKEKRETATLKCYPIPRHDTVYWYQQGPGQDPQFLISFYEKMQSDKGSIPDRFSAQQFSDYHSELNMSSLELGDSALYFCASSLGQLGGNTIYFGEGSWLTVV.

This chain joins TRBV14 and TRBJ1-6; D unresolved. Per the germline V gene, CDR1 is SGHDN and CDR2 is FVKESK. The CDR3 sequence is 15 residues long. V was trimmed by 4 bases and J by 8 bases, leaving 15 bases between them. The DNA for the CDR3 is TGTGCCAGCAGCCGGGGTTCGGGGTATGATTCACCCCTCCACTTT. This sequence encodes CASSRGSGYDSPLHF.

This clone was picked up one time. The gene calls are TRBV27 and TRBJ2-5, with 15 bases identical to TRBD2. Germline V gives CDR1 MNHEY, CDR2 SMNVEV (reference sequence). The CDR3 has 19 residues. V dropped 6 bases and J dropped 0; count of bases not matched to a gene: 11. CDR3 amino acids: CASRLGTSGGPPHQETQYF. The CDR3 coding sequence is TGTGCCAGCAGACTCGGGACTAGCGGGGGGCCTCCACACCAAGAGACCCAGTACTTC.

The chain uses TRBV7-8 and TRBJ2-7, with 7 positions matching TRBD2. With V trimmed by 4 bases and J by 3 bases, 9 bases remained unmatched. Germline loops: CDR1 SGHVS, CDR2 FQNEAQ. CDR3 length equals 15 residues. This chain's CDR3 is CASSSLLLASYEQYF. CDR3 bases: TGTGCCAGCAGCTCCCTCTTACTAGCGAGCTACGAGCAGTACTTC.

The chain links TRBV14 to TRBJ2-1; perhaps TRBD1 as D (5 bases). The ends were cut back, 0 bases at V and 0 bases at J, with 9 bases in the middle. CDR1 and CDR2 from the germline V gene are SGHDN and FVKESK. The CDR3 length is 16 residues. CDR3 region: CASSQDGDSSYNEQFF. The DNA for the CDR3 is TGTGCCAGCAGCCAAGACGGAGACAGCTCCTACAATGAGCAGTTCTTC.

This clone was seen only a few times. The CDR3 here is CASIGQGGKAFF. CDR3 DNA sequence: TGTGCCAGCATAGGGCAGGGCGGAAAAGCTTTCTTT. This chain connects TRBV9 to TRBJ1-1; TRBD1 is a possible D gene (5 bases). This CDR3 is 12 amino acids long. Trimming left V 6 bases short and J 9 bases short, with 15 bases between. Germline assignment: CDR1 SGDLS and CDR2 YYNGEE.

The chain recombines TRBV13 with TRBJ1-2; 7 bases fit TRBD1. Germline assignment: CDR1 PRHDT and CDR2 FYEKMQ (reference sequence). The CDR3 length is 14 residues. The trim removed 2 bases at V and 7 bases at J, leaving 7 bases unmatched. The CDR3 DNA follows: TGTGCCAGCAGCTTACAAGCGACAGGGTCTGGCTACACCTTC. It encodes CASSLQATGSGYTF.

The CDR3 nucleotides read TGTGCCAGCAGCTTAGGAGGTTTGGGTCAGCCCCAGCATTTT. This codes for CASSLGGLGQPQHF. The chain couples TRBV7-9 to TRBJ1-5, with unresolved D. The V end was cut by 1 base, the J end by 6 bases, with 10 bases between. Germline V CDR1 and CDR2: SEHNR, FQNEAQ (reference sequence). This CDR3 is 14 amino acids long. The variable domain in full, with the rest retrieved from reference TRBV7-9 and TRBJ1-5, is DTGVSQNPRHKITKRGQNVTFRCDPISEHNRLYWYRQTLGQGPEFLTYFQNEAQLEKSRLLSDRFSAERPKGSFSTLEIQRTEQGDSAMYLCASSLGGLGQPQHFGDGTRLSIL.

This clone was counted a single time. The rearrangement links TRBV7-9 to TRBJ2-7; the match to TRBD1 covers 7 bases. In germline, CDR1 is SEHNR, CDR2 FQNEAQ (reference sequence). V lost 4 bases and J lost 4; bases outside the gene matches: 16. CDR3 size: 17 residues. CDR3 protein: CASSSTHDRAESYEQYF. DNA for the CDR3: TGTGCCAGCAGCTCCACCCATGACAGGGCAGAATCTTACGAGCAGTACTTC.

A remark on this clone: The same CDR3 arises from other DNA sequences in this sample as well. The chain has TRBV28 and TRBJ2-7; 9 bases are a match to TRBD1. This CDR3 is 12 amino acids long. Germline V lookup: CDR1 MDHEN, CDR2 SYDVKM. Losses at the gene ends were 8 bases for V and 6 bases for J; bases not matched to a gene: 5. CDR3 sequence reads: CASSLDRGEQYF. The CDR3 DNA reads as TGTGCCAGCTCTTTGGACAGGGGCGAGCAGTACTTC.

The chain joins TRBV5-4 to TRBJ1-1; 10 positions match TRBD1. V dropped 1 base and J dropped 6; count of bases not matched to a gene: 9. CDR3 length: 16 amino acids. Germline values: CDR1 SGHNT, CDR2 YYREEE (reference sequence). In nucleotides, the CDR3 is TGTGCCAGCAGCTTGAAGGGACAGGGGATAACGGCTGAAGCTTTCTTT. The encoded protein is CASSLKGQGITAEAFF.

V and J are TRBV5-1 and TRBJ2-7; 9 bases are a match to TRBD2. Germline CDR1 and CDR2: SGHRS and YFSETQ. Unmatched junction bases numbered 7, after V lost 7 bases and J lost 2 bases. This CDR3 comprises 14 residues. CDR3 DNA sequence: TGCGCCAGCGCTAATGGCGGGGGGGCCTACGAGCAGTACTTC. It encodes CASANGGGAYEQYF.

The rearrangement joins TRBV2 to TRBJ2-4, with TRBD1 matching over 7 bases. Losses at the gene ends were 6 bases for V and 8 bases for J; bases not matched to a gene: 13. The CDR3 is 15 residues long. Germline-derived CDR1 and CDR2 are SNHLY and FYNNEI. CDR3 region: CASRSTGLPRDIQYF. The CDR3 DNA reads TGTGCCAGCAGGTCGACAGGGCTACCGAGGGACATTCAGTACTTC.

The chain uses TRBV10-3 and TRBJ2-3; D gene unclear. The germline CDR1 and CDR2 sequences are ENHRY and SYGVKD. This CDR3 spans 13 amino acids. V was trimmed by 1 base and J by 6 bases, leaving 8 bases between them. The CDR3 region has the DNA TGTGCCATCAGTGAGTATGGTCGGGATACGCAGTATTTT. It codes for CAISEYGRDTQYF.

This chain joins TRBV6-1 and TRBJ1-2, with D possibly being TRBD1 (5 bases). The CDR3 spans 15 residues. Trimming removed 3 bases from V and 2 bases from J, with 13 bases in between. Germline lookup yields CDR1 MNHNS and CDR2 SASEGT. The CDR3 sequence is CASSEGMGGNYGYTF. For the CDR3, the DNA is TGTGCCAGCAGTGAGGGTATGGGGGGAAACTATGGCTACACCTTC.

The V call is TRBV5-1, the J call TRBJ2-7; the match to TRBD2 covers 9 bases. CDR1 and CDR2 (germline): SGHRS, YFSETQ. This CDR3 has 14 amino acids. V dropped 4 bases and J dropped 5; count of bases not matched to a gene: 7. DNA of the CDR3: TGCGCCAGCAGCCGCTCCGGGACTAGCAACGAGCAGTACTTC. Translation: CASSRSGTSNEQYF.

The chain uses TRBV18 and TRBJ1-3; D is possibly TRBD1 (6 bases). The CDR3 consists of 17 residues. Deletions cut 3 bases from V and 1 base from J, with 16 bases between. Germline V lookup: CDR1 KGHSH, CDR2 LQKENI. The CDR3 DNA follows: TGTGCCAGCTCACCCACAGAAGGGACATCTTCTGGAAACACCATATATTTT. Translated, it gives CASSPTEGTSSGNTIYF.

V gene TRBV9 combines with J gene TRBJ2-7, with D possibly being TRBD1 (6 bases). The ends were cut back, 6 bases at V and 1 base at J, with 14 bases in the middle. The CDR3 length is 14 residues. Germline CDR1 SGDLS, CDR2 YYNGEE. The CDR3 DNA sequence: TGTGCCAGCACGCGACAGGAACATTCCTACGAGCAGTACTTC. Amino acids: CASTRQEHSYEQYF.

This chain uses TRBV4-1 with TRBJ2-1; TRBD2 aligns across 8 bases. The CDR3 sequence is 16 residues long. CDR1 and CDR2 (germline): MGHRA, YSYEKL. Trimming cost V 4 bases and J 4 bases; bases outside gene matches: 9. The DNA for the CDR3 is TGCGCCAGCAGCCTTGAAGCGGGGGCCCAGTACAATGAGCAGTTCTTC. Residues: CASSLEAGAQYNEQFF.

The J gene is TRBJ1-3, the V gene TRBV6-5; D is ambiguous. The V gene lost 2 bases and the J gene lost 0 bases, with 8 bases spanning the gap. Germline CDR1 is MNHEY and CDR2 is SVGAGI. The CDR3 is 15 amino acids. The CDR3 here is CASSYGEPSGNTIYF. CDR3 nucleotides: TGTGCCAGCAGTTACGGAGAGCCCTCTGGAAACACCATATATTTT.

CDR3 residues: CASSLAISPGHPNTEAFF. DNA of the CDR3: TGTGCCAGCTCGCTTGCTATATCGCCGGGACATCCGAACACTGAAGCTTTCTTT. The gene calls are TRBV18 and TRBJ1-1; tentative D call: TRBD1 (6 bases). The length of the CDR3 is 18 residues. Trimming cost V 6 bases and J 1 base, with 24 bases left between them. CDR1 is KGHSH, CDR2 LQKENI, per germline. The whole variable domain, remainder taken from reference TRBV18 and TRBJ1-1, is NAGVMQNPRHLVRRRGQEARLRCSPMKGHSHVYWYRQLPEEGLKFMVYLQKENIIDESGMPKERFSAEFPKEGPSILRIQQVVRGDSAAYFCASSLAISPGHPNTEAFFGQGTRLTVV.

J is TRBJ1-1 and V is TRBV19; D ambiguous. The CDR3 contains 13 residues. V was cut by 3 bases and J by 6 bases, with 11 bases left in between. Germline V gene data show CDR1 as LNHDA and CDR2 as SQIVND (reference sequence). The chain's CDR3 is CASSISSPAEAFF. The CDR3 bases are TGTGCCAGTAGTATTAGCTCCCCAGCTGAAGCTTTCTTT.